A single sample is the source of the 29 T cell receptor beta chains below, sequenced in a study of PD-1 blockade in classical Hodgkin lymphoma. Clones were read by immunoSEQ multiplex PCR, and TCRdb kept only the in-frame ones, dropping some. Among some 15,000 clones listed, around 80% were seen once. Each and every patient relapsed after autologous stem cell transplantation, and patients got differing brentuximab vedotin exposure. Here the sequenced sample was peripheral blood mononuclear cells (PBMCs), taken before the second cycle of nivolumab. Every receptor here comes from a human donor with classical Hodgkin lymphoma.

The chain links TRBV18 to TRBJ2-3; D may be TRBD2 (6 bases). The germline V gene encodes CDR1 KGHSH and CDR2 LQKENI. The CDR3 spans 15 residues. V gave up 2 bases and J gave up 0 bases, with 9 bases separating them. CDR3: CASSPMAGSTDTQYF. In DNA, the CDR3 is TGTGCCAGCTCACCAATGGCGGGGAGCACAGATACGCAGTATTTT.

The chain employs TRBV5-1 and TRBJ1-1; D unresolved. Germline V gene data show CDR1 as SGHRS and CDR2 as YFSETQ. The CDR3 extends over 14 amino acids. V lost 1 base and J 7 bases, leaving 14 bases between the germline ends. CDR3 region: CASSLRVSTSEAFF. As DNA, the CDR3 is TGCGCCAGCAGCTTGAGAGTCTCCACCAGTGAAGCTTTCTTT. The whole variable domain, remainder taken from reference TRBV5-1 and TRBJ1-1, is KAGVTQTPRYLIKTRGQQVTLSCSPISGHRSVSWYQQTPGQGLQFLFEYFSETQRNKGNFPGRFSGRQFSNSRSEMNVSTLELGDSALYLCASSLRVSTSEAFFGQGTRLTVV.

V gene TRBV9 combines with J gene TRBJ1-6; 8 nucleotides agree with TRBD1. The CDR3 covers 16 residues. Germline lookup yields CDR1 SGDLS and CDR2 YYNGEE. The ends lost 3 bases at V and 7 bases at J; junction bases unmatched: 9. CDR3 region: CASSASTGAGNSPLHF. The CDR3 nucleotides are TGTGCCAGCAGCGCTTCGACAGGGGCTGGGAATTCACCCCTCCACTTT.

This clone was seen only once. The rearrangement uses TRBV29-1 and TRBJ2-7; 8 nucleotides align to TRBD1. CDR3 length equals 13 residues. The V and J ends lost 6 bases and 1 base, in that order; junction bases with no gene match: 5. Germline V CDR1 and CDR2: SQVTM, ANQGSEA. CDR3 residues: CSVTDRVSYEQYF. CDR3 sequence (DNA): TGCAGCGTAACGGACAGGGTATCCTACGAGCAGTACTTC.

The V call is TRBV4-2, the J call TRBJ2-3, with 11 bases fitting TRBD2. CDR1 LGHNA and CDR2 YNFKEQ come from the germline V gene. The J segment lost 4 bases and the V segment lost 1 base, leaving 10 bases of the junction unmatched. The CDR3 has 18 amino acids. CDR3 in DNA: TGTGCCAGCAGCCAAGTGGTATCAAGTAGCGGGGGGGCAGATACGCAGTATTTT. Translated, it gives CASSQVVSSSGGADTQYF.

The CDR3 bases are TGTGCCAGCACCCAAGTCGGCGGGGGGGCGATCGGGGAGCTGTTTTTT. The encoded protein is CASTQVGGGAIGELFF. The chain has TRBV27 and TRBJ2-2; the match to TRBD2 covers 9 bases. Trimming took 7 bases from V and 7 from J; bases not matched to a gene: 13. The germline V gene has CDR1 MNHEY and CDR2 SMNVEV (reference sequence). There are 16 residues in the CDR3.

This clone has only a few counts. V usage is TRBV6-1 and J usage is TRBJ2-7; D unclear. The CDR3 contains 13 residues. Germline-derived CDR1 and CDR2 are MNHNS and SASEGT. The ends were cut back, 4 bases at V and 0 bases at J, with 7 bases in the middle. The chain's CDR3 is CASSGRVSYEQYF. CDR3 DNA: TGTGCCAGCAGTGGCCGGGTCTCCTACGAGCAGTACTTC.

The J gene is TRBJ2-7, the V gene TRBV27; D is possibly TRBD1 or TRBD2 (5 bases each). Germline CDR1 MNHEY, CDR2 SMNVEV (reference sequence). V lost 10 bases to trimming and J lost 0 bases, with 13 bases between them. The length of the CDR3 is 13 residues. In DNA, the CDR3 is TGTGCCACGGGACGCTTTCTCTCCTACGAGCAGTACTTC. Translating gives CATGRFLSYEQYF.

This clone was counted a single time. V usage is TRBV6-5 and J usage is TRBJ2-7; D uncertain. V was trimmed by 2 bases and J by 5 bases, leaving 4 bases between them. In germline, CDR1 is MNHEY, CDR2 SVGAGI. This CDR3 contains 11 residues. The CDR3 sequence: CASSYSHEQYF. CDR3 coding DNA: TGTGCCAGCAGTTACAGTCACGAGCAGTACTTC.

The chain joins TRBV19 to TRBJ2-2, with D possibly being TRBD1 (9 bases). The germline V and J ends were trimmed by 5 bases and 0 bases, with 25 bases remaining between them. This CDR3 has 20 residues. The V gene's germline CDR1 is LNHDA and CDR2 SQIVND (reference sequence). The DNA of the CDR3 is TGTGCCAGTAGTCGACAGGGGGTGAAGCGGGAGTGGTCGAACACCGGGGAGCTGTTTTTT. As protein: CASSRQGVKREWSNTGELFF.

This chain joins TRBV28 and TRBJ1-4, with TRBD1 as a possible D gene (6 bases). There are 13 residues in the CDR3. CDR1 and CDR2 (germline): MDHEN, SYDVKM. Between the trimmed V and J ends, which lost 2 bases and 10 bases, there was a span of 11 bases. CDR3 loop: CASSLRQAGKLFF. The CDR3 DNA reads as TGTGCCAGCAGTTTAAGACAGGCGGGAAAACTGTTTTTT.

This clone was observed a handful of times. The rearrangement links TRBV2 to TRBJ1-2, with D tentatively TRBD1 (6 bases). V was trimmed by 6 bases and J by 7 bases, leaving 6 bases between them. The CDR3 is 10 residues long. From germline, CDR1 is SNHLY and CDR2 FYNNEI. CDR3 protein: CASRGAGYTF. The CDR3 nucleotides read TGTGCCAGCAGGGGGGCTGGCTACACCTTC.

This clone was picked up one time. The rearrangement joins TRBV6-6 to TRBJ2-5; D not resolved. Trimming shortened V by 2 bases and J by 1 base, and 11 bases separated the two germline ends. In germline, CDR1 is MNHNY, CDR2 SVGAGI (reference sequence). This CDR3 has 15 amino acids. CDR3 amino acids: CASSYQSPVQETQYF. The CDR3 DNA reads as TGTGCCAGCAGTTACCAGTCTCCGGTCCAAGAGACCCAGTACTTC.

The chain couples TRBV5-4 to TRBJ2-1, with TRBD2 identical over 8 bases. Germline V gene sequence: CDR1 SGHNT, CDR2 YYREEE (reference sequence). This CDR3 is 15 amino acids long. V lost 4 bases, J lost 6 bases, and 9 bases stayed unmatched. The CDR3 region has the DNA TGTGCCAGCAGCCCGGGACTAGAAATCTCCAATGAGCAGTTCTTC. It translates to CASSPGLEISNEQFF.

This clone was seen a few times. The chain carries TRBV29-1 and TRBJ2-3; weak D call: TRBD1 (5 bases). Deletions cut 4 bases from V and 2 bases from J, with 13 bases between. Looked up from germline, CDR1 is SQVTM and CDR2 is ANQGSEA. This CDR3 has 14 residues. The CDR3 DNA reads as TGCAGCGTTGCAGTCCCAGGGCTCACAGATACGCAGTATTTT. This translates into CSVAVPGLTDTQYF.

The V and J genes are TRBV7-3 and TRBJ2-3, with 8 bases identical to TRBD2. V was pared by 5 bases and J by 5 bases, with 6 bases of the junction left unmatched. The CDR3 is 14 residues long. Germline CDR1 reads SGHTA; CDR2 reads FQGTGA. Written as DNA, the CDR3 is TGTGCCAGCAGCCTTGGACTAGCTGGAGATACGCAGTATTTT. Protein product: CASSLGLAGDTQYF.

V usage is TRBV18 and J usage is TRBJ1-3; no firm D call. V lost 2 bases and J 2 bases, leaving 13 bases between the germline ends. The CDR3 loop spans 16 amino acids. From germline, CDR1 is KGHSH and CDR2 LQKENI. CDR3: CASSPVAGRAGNTIYF. CDR3 bases: TGTGCCAGCTCACCAGTGGCGGGAAGGGCTGGAAACACCATATATTTT.

The chain links TRBV5-4 to TRBJ2-7; 13 positions match TRBD2. The CDR3 consists of 14 residues. V shed 4 bases, J shed 6 bases, and the junction held 4 bases outside the gene matches. Germline V lookup: CDR1 SGHNT, CDR2 YYREEE (reference sequence). In DNA, the CDR3 is TGTGCCAGCAGCACGGGACTAGCGGGAACCGAGCAGTACTTC. Its translation is CASSTGLAGTEQYF.

The rearrangement joins TRBV19 to TRBJ1-5, with 9 positions matching TRBD1. Germline lookup yields CDR1 LNHDA and CDR2 SQIVND (reference sequence). The V gene end was trimmed by 3 bases and the J gene end by 5 bases; junction bases not matched to a gene: 8. This CDR3 is built from 16 residues. This CDR3 is CASSMLGQGRDQPQHF. In DNA, the CDR3 is TGTGCCAGTAGTATGTTAGGACAGGGGCGTGATCAGCCCCAGCATTTT.

A single count supports this clone. V and J are TRBV15 and TRBJ1-6, with D possibly matching TRBD1 (5 bases). Trimming took off 1 base at V and 4 bases at J, with 8 bases between the two ends. The CDR3 has 15 amino acids. Per the germline V gene, CDR1 is LNHNV and CDR2 is YYDKDF (reference sequence). This CDR3 is CATSRGQLYNSPLHF. In DNA form, the CDR3 reads TGTGCCACCAGCAGAGGACAGTTATATAATTCACCCCTCCACTTT.

The chain carries TRBV6-9 and TRBJ1-1, with 7 bases matching TRBD1. The CDR3 totals 11 residues. Germline V lookup: CDR1 MNHGY, CDR2 SVAAGI. The V and J ends lost 3 bases and 11 bases, in that order; junction bases with no gene match: 3. CDR3: CASSYSGGAFF. The DNA for the CDR3 is TGTGCCAGCAGTTACTCAGGGGGGGCTTTCTTT.

This clone is deemed medium-sized. The CDR3 is CASSPRYSTSEQYF. CDR3 nucleotides: TGTGCCAGCTCACCACGGTATTCTACCTCCGAGCAGTACTTC. V usage is TRBV18 and J usage is TRBJ2-7; unclear D gene. Germline CDR1 reads KGHSH; CDR2 reads LQKENI. V was pared by 1 base and J by 6 bases, with 13 bases between. The CDR3 runs to 14 residues.

For the CDR3, the DNA is TGTGCCAGCAGTGGGGGTGTATTTCTCGCCCGCGAGCAGTACTTC. Encoded protein: CASSGGVFLAREQYF. This rearrangement joins TRBV6-1 to TRBJ2-7; no clear D. Germline loops: CDR1 MNHNS, CDR2 SASEGT. V lost 4 bases, J lost 6 bases, and 19 bases lay in between. This CDR3 region has 15 residues.

The chain employs TRBV19 and TRBJ1-2, with 8 bases that match TRBD1. Germline V CDR1 and CDR2: LNHDA, SQIVND (reference sequence). This CDR3 is built from 15 residues. The V gene end was trimmed by 3 bases and the J gene end by 8 bases; junction bases not matched to a gene: 11. DNA for the CDR3: TGTGCCAGTAGTATCCTCGACAGGGGCCCCAACGGCTACACCTTC. Translating gives CASSILDRGPNGYTF.

The chain combines TRBV10-2 with TRBJ1-4; D is undetermined. V was pared by 0 bases and J by 2 bases, with 13 bases between. CDR1 is WSHSY and CDR2 is SAAADI in the germline V gene. CDR3 length equals 17 residues. The CDR3 region has the DNA TGCGCCAGCAGTGAGTCCCCGGGGAGAGGGACTAATGAAAAACTGTTTTTT. This encodes CASSESPGRGTNEKLFF.

In nucleotides, the CDR3 is TGTGCCAGCAGCGTAGTGCCTAGCGGGTTACAAGAGACCCAGTACTTC. This translates into CASSVVPSGLQETQYF. The chain has TRBV9 and TRBJ2-5; TRBD2 matches 8 bases. V shed 0 bases and J 2 bases; nucleotides not matched to a gene: 6. This CDR3 is 16 amino acids long. Germline CDR1 SGDLS, CDR2 YYNGEE.

This clone occurred once. This sequence joins TRBV30 and TRBJ1-6; 7 nucleotides line up with TRBD1. After removal of 3 bases from V and 5 bases from J, the junction contained 4 bases not matched to a gene. The CDR3 is 14 residues long. The V gene's germline CDR1 is GTSNPN and CDR2 SVGIG (reference sequence). The CDR3 protein is CAWSEGADNSPLHF. In DNA, the CDR3 is TGTGCCTGGAGCGAGGGGGCGGATAATTCACCCCTCCACTTT.

The chain recombines TRBV7-9 with TRBJ2-5; the match to TRBD1 covers 7 bases. V gave up 4 bases and J gave up 5 bases; unmatched junction bases: 7. Germline V gives CDR1 SEHNR, CDR2 FQNEAQ (reference sequence). The CDR3 runs to 14 residues. The CDR3 DNA follows: TGTGCCAGCAGCTCCCACAGGGGTGGGGAGACCCAGTACTTC. It encodes CASSSHRGGETQYF.

The V call is TRBV5-1, the J call TRBJ2-1; D is undetermined. Trimming took off 0 bases at V and 0 bases at J, with 10 bases between the two ends. The CDR3 sequence is 16 residues long. From germline, CDR1 is SGHRS and CDR2 YFSETQ. The CDR3 region is CASSLAPAASYNEQFF. The CDR3 DNA reads as TGCGCCAGCAGCTTGGCCCCCGCGGCCTCCTACAATGAGCAGTTCTTC.